What follows are 25 T cell receptor beta chains derived from one specimen sequenced in a study of early T cells in non-severe SARS-CoV-2 infection. TCRdb fed the 5' RACE reads into MiXCR, producing one record per CDR3 protein. The data hold under 50,000 distinct CDR3 sequences, with around 4.6% observed a single time. Material for sequencing was whole blood. The receptor source for this set is an adult who was a healthcare worker with PCR-confirmed SARS-CoV-2 infection or an uninfected control (not recorded which).

This clonotype was detected only a few times. J is TRBJ1-4 and V is TRBV25-1, with TRBD1 matching 7 bases. The CDR3 length is 15 residues. V was pared by 2 bases and J by 6 bases, with 6 bases of the junction left unmatched. Germline values: CDR1 MGHDK, CDR2 SYGVNS. CDR3 amino acids: CASSEDLQGDEKLFF. The CDR3 DNA is TGTGCCAGCAGTGAAGACCTGCAGGGGGATGAAAAACTGTTTTTT.

There are many counts of this clonotype. The chain joins TRBV7-3 to TRBJ2-4; D gene uncertain. Per germline, CDR1 SGHTA and CDR2 FQGTGA. CDR3 size: 13 residues. V was shortened by 5 bases and J by 10 bases, with 15 bases between the two germline ends. The DNA of the CDR3 is TGTGCCAGCAGCACCGGAAGGTCTGGGATTCAGTACTTC. This translates into CASSTGRSGIQYF.

This clonotype has a handful of counts. The V gene is TRBV15, the J gene TRBJ2-3; no clear D. The CDR3 has 13 amino acids. Germline V gene lookup returns CDR1 LNHNV and CDR2 YYDKDF (reference sequence). V was trimmed by 0 bases and J by 6 bases, leaving 7 bases between them. The CDR3 reads CATSRDTPDTQYF. Written as DNA, the CDR3 is TGTGCCACCAGCAGAGATACACCCGATACGCAGTATTTT.

This chain connects TRBV10-3 to TRBJ2-2; D perhaps matches TRBD1 (5 bases). The CDR3 is made up of 14 amino acids. Germline loops: CDR1 ENHRY, CDR2 SYGVKD. V was clipped by 4 bases and J by 1 base, with 7 bases between them. CDR3 in DNA: TGTGCCATCAGTGTAACAGGGAACACCGGGGAGCTGTTTTTT. The encoded protein is CAISVTGNTGELFF.

This clonotype was detected ten times or more. V and J are TRBV6-6 and TRBJ2-7, with 10 bases that match TRBD1. The junction had 10 bases not matched to a gene; V was cut back by 8 bases and J by 3 bases. The CDR3 has 15 residues. CDR1 MNHNY and CDR2 SVGAGI come from the germline V gene (reference sequence). The CDR3 is CASSPRGTGVYEQYF. The CDR3 DNA reads as TGTGCCAGCTCCCCAAGAGGGACAGGGGTCTACGAGCAGTACTTC.

About this clonotype itself: A much larger clone is a single base away; this may be a read error. The chain couples TRBV10-1 to TRBJ2-7, with D perhaps assigned TRBD1 or TRBD2 (5 bases each). The CDR3 runs 15 residues. V lost 4 bases and J 0 bases, leaving 13 bases between the germline ends. From germline, CDR1 is WNHNN and CDR2 SYGVQD (reference sequence). DNA of the CDR3: TGCGCCAGCAGTGTCGCCGGGACGGTCTCCTACGAGCAGTACTTC. This translates into CASSVAGTVSYEQYF.

This clonotype was observed at least ten times. This CDR3 is CAISLGADTQYF. CDR3 DNA sequence: TGTGCCATTAGCCTAGGTGCAGATACGCAGTATTTT. This chain connects TRBV12-3 or TRBV12-4 to TRBJ2-3, with D hard to call. The CDR3 sequence is 12 residues long. V lost 10 bases and J lost 4, with 12 bases in between.

The V call is TRBV20-1, the J call TRBJ2-3; TRBD1 or TRBD2 may be the D gene (5 bases each). Germline CDR1 DFQATT, CDR2 SNEGSKA (reference sequence). The CDR3 runs 12 residues. V lost 8 bases, J lost 1 base, and 10 bases lay in between. The CDR3 loop is CSPMGGTDTQYF. CDR3 DNA sequence: TGCAGTCCAATGGGGGGCACAGATACGCAGTATTTT.

This clonotype showed up just a few times. V is TRBV5-1 and J is TRBJ2-2; a weak D match, TRBD2 (5 bases). Germline V gene lookup returns CDR1 SGHRS and CDR2 YFSETQ. This CDR3 contains 14 residues. Trimming removed 0 bases from V and 5 bases from J, with 8 bases in between. This chain's CDR3 is CASSLESGTGELFF. The CDR3 nucleotides read TGCGCCAGCAGCTTGGAATCGGGAACCGGGGAGCTGTTTTTT.

In this sample, this clonotype turned up a few times. The chain couples TRBV7-2 to TRBJ1-3; a weak D match, TRBD1 (5 bases). This CDR3 comprises 14 residues. The germline V gene has CDR1 SGHTA and CDR2 FQGNSA. The V end lost 4 bases, the J end lost 8 bases, and 15 bases lay between the germline ends. The CDR3 loop is CASSWRQGRDTIYF. DNA of the CDR3: TGTGCCAGCAGCTGGCGGCAGGGACGGGACACCATATATTTT.

The table lists this clonotype with many counts. The chain employs TRBV7-9 and TRBJ2-2; D remains ambiguous. Germline V gene sequence: CDR1 SEHNR, CDR2 FQNEAQ (reference sequence). V dropped 1 base and J dropped 6 bases, with 9 bases sitting between them. This CDR3 region has 14 residues. In DNA, the CDR3 is TGTGCCAGCAGCTTAGTTGGCCTCCCCGGGGAGCTGTTTTTT. Its translation is CASSLVGLPGELFF.

This clonotype has just a few counts. The rearrangement uses TRBV7-2 and TRBJ2-3; D possibly corresponds to TRBD2 (5 bases). V was clipped by 0 bases and J by 4 bases, with 14 bases between them. Germline V gene data show CDR1 as SGHTA and CDR2 as FQGNSA. This CDR3 is built from 16 residues. CDR3 protein: CASSLAPGLLADTQYF. As DNA, the CDR3 is TGTGCCAGCAGCTTAGCTCCTGGCCTACTAGCAGATACGCAGTATTTT.

This clonotype was counted ten times or more. This chain uses TRBV7-9 with TRBJ1-1; D remains ambiguous. Germline values: CDR1 SEHNR, CDR2 FQNEAQ (reference sequence). V was trimmed by 8 bases and J by 3 bases, leaving 13 bases between them. The CDR3 consists of 13 residues. The CDR3 coding sequence is TGTGCCAGCTCGGTCCGGGAAGACACTGAAGCTTTCTTT. This gives the protein CASSVREDTEAFF.

This clonotype was counted ten times or more. The CDR3: CSASSPGLAGPLYNEQFF. CDR3 DNA sequence: TGCAGTGCTAGTTCTCCGGGACTAGCGGGACCCCTGTACAATGAGCAGTTCTTC. The chain couples TRBV20-1 to TRBJ2-1; the match to TRBD2 covers 13 bases. V was pared by 3 bases and J by 4 bases, with 12 bases of the junction left unmatched. Germline V gene data show CDR1 as DFQATT and CDR2 as SNEGSKA (reference sequence). This CDR3 contains 18 residues.

The table lists this clonotype with many counts. The chain uses TRBV20-1 and TRBJ1-5, with TRBD1 matching 8 bases. The V segment lost 4 bases and the J segment 4 bases; nucleotides outside the gene matches: 6. This CDR3 comprises 14 residues. Germline-derived CDR1 and CDR2 are DFQATT and SNEGSKA (reference sequence). The CDR3 reads CSAKGQAGNQPQHF. The CDR3 DNA follows: TGCAGTGCTAAGGGACAGGCTGGAAATCAGCCCCAGCATTTT.

The chain uses TRBV7-2 and TRBJ1-6; no firm D call. V lost 1 base and J lost 10, with 8 bases in between. Germline values: CDR1 SGHTA, CDR2 FQGNSA. The CDR3 runs 13 residues. In DNA, the CDR3 is TGTGCCAGCAGCTTAGGTTCGGGGTCACCCCTCCACTTT. Amino acid sequence: CASSLGSGSPLHF.

This clonotype was counted ten times or more. This chain joins TRBV20-1 and TRBJ2-3; 11 bases fit TRBD2. The V gene end was trimmed by 4 bases and the J gene end by 6 bases; junction bases not matched to a gene: 12. Per germline, CDR1 DFQATT and CDR2 SNEGSKA (reference sequence). The CDR3 spans 16 residues. The CDR3 loop reads CSATDSGGAGRDTQYF. CDR3 DNA sequence: TGCAGTGCTACCGATAGCGGGGGGGCCGGTCGGGATACGCAGTATTTT.

There are many counts of this clonotype. The chain joins TRBV20-1 to TRBJ1-6; the match to TRBD1 covers 8 bases. The CDR3 spans 13 residues. Germline V CDR1 and CDR2: DFQATT, SNEGSKA (reference sequence). V lost 6 bases, J lost 6 bases, and 4 bases stayed unmatched. In nucleotides, the CDR3 is TGCAGTGCCCTGGACAGGGTTAATTCACCCCTCCACTTT. Residues: CSALDRVNSPLHF.

In its sample, this clonotype was seen many times. This rearrangement joins TRBV20-1 to TRBJ2-1; D may be TRBD1 (6 bases). Germline lookup yields CDR1 DFQATT and CDR2 SNEGSKA (reference sequence). This CDR3 has 13 amino acids. V lost 6 bases and J 12 bases, leaving 21 bases between the germline ends. CDR3 sequence reads: CSARGLIRGGQFF. CDR3 DNA sequence: TGCAGTGCGAGGGGTTTAATCCGAGGGGGGCAGTTCTTC.

This clonotype was counted many times. The chain has TRBV20-1 and TRBJ2-1, with unresolved D. Trimming stripped 0 bases from V and 2 bases from J, with 8 bases between. The CDR3 extends over 14 amino acids. Germline V gene sequence: CDR1 DFQATT, CDR2 SNEGSKA (reference sequence). The CDR3 region has the DNA TGCAGTGCTAGAGACCGCCAGGCCTACAATGAGCAGTTCTTC. Its translation is CSARDRQAYNEQFF.

V is TRBV28 and J is TRBJ1-5; the match to TRBD1 covers 7 bases. The CDR3 is 13 residues long. The V gene end was trimmed by 5 bases and the J gene end by 3 bases; junction bases not matched to a gene: 1. Germline-derived CDR1 and CDR2 are MDHEN and SYDVKM. DNA for the CDR3: TGTGCCAGCAGTGACAGGGACAATCAGCCCCAGCATTTT. Translation: CASSDRDNQPQHF.

The V and J genes are TRBV5-1 and TRBJ2-4; no reliable D call. The CDR3 covers 14 residues. The germline gives CDR1 SGHRS, CDR2 YFSETQ. The V end was cut by 0 bases, the J end by 5 bases, with 9 bases between. The CDR3 here is CASSLDSNENIQYF. In DNA form, the CDR3 reads TGCGCCAGCAGCTTGGACAGTAATGAAAACATTCAGTACTTC.

The V gene is TRBV6-5, the J gene TRBJ2-7, with TRBD1 as a possible D gene (6 bases). In germline, CDR1 is MNHEY, CDR2 SVGAGI. This CDR3 has 15 residues. Trimming pared 5 bases from V and 0 bases from J, leaving 14 bases between. The CDR3 spells CASSPDRRSSYEQYF. Written as DNA, the CDR3 is TGTGCCAGCAGTCCCGACAGGAGGAGCTCCTACGAGCAGTACTTC.

This clonotype showed up many times. The chain links TRBV6-1 to TRBJ2-3; the match to TRBD1 covers 9 bases. V lost 6 bases to trimming and J lost 3 bases; unmatched junction nucleotides: 10. Germline V gene data show CDR1 as MNHNS and CDR2 as SASEGT. This CDR3 has 16 residues. The CDR3 region has the DNA TGTGCCAGCAGGAGCCGACAGGGGGTAGGGACAGATACGCAGTATTTT. Translating gives CASRSRQGVGTDTQYF.

This clonotype was picked up many times. CDR3 sequence (DNA): TGTGCCAGCAGTTACGTCCCGGACTATTCTGGGGCCAACGTCCTGACTTTC. Translating gives CASSYVPDYSGANVLTF. This chain joins TRBV6-5 and TRBJ2-6; D perhaps matches TRBD2 (6 bases). With 2 bases removed from V and 1 base from J, the gap between germline ends came to 12 bases. The CDR3 runs to 17 residues. Germline V lookup: CDR1 MNHEY, CDR2 SVGAGI.